Below are 14 T cell receptor beta chains sequenced from a single sample in a study of T cells in localized non-small cell lung cancer. The repertoire was sequenced with immunoSEQ multiplex PCR; TCRdb's copy has only in-frame clones and lacks some. The sample lists under 40,000 clones; roughly four fifths were seen once. The starting material was peripheral blood, obtained before any cancer treatment. These receptors were obtained from a male donor older than 55 with stage III squamous cell lung carcinoma.

The chain couples TRBV5-1 to TRBJ1-2; no clear D. The CDR3 is 14 residues long. Germline V gene lookup returns CDR1 SGHRS and CDR2 YFSETQ. V lost 0 bases and J 0 bases, leaving 6 bases between the germline ends. Here the CDR3 reads CASSLESSNYGYTF. DNA of the CDR3: TGCGCCAGCAGCTTGGAAAGCTCTAACTATGGCTACACCTTC.

This clone showed up just once. The chain links TRBV30 to TRBJ1-1; 12 nucleotides agree with TRBD1. Per the germline V gene, CDR1 is GTSNPN and CDR2 is SVGIG (reference sequence). The V segment lost 2 bases and the J segment 9 bases; nucleotides outside the gene matches: 4. There are 13 residues in the CDR3. The CDR3 reads CAWSPGQGAKAFF. CDR3 DNA sequence: TGTGCCTGGAGTCCGGGACAGGGGGCTAAAGCTTTCTTT.

V usage is TRBV5-1 and J usage is TRBJ1-2, with 8 positions matching TRBD1. This CDR3 contains 17 residues. The V gene's germline CDR1 is SGHRS and CDR2 YFSETQ. Germline trimming cut 4 bases from V and 1 base from J; bases unmatched to any gene: 12. The CDR3 spells CASSHRTGKEVNYGYTF. For the CDR3, the DNA is TGCGCCAGCAGCCATCGGACAGGGAAGGAAGTTAACTATGGCTACACCTTC.

V and J are TRBV10-1 and TRBJ2-2; 12 bases are a match to TRBD2. The V gene's germline CDR1 is WNHNN and CDR2 SYGVQD (reference sequence). With V trimmed by 3 bases and J by 5 bases, 1 base remained unmatched. The CDR3 extends over 15 amino acids. The CDR3 region is CASSEGLAGTGELFF. DNA of the CDR3: TGCGCCAGCAGTGAAGGACTAGCGGGAACCGGGGAGCTGTTTTTT.

The chain has TRBV14 and TRBJ1-3; D remains unclear. Per the germline V gene, CDR1 is SGHDN and CDR2 is FVKESK. The V gene lost 0 bases and the J gene lost 0 bases, with 3 bases spanning the gap. The CDR3 contains 14 residues. The CDR3 bases are TGTGCCAGCAGCCAAGATTACTCTGGAAACACCATATATTTT. This encodes CASSQDYSGNTIYF.

This chain joins TRBV6-1 and TRBJ1-5, with TRBD1 matching 7 bases. The length of the CDR3 is 18 residues. Germline V gene data show CDR1 as MNHNS and CDR2 as SASEGT. Trimming removed 0 bases from V and 0 bases from J; junction bases left unmatched: 8. The CDR3 loop is CASSEAPGQTYSNQPQHF. The CDR3 nucleotides are TGTGCCAGCAGTGAAGCACCGGGACAGACATATAGCAATCAGCCCCAGCATTTT.

J is TRBJ2-7 and V is TRBV2; D call uncertain. Germline V CDR1 and CDR2: SNHLY, FYNNEI. The CDR3 totals 11 residues. Trimming shortened V by 6 bases and J by 5 bases, and 8 bases separated the two germline ends. CDR3 sequence reads: CASSVNNEQYF. In DNA, the CDR3 is TGTGCCAGCAGCGTCAACAACGAGCAGTACTTC.

This chain joins TRBV6-6 and TRBJ1-2, with 7 bases identical to TRBD1. The CDR3 sequence is 13 residues long. After removal of 6 bases from V and 8 bases from J, the junction contained 9 bases not matched to a gene. The V gene's germline CDR1 is MNHNY and CDR2 SVGAGI (reference sequence). The CDR3 reads CASSPRQGAGYTF. In DNA, the CDR3 is TGTGCCAGCAGCCCTCGACAGGGAGCGGGCTACACCTTC.

The sample holds one count of this clone. The rearrangement uses TRBV9 and TRBJ2-5, with TRBD1 matching 7 bases. Per germline, CDR1 SGDLS and CDR2 YYNGEE. V shed 4 bases and J 4 bases; nucleotides not matched to a gene: 4. This CDR3 has 13 residues. This CDR3 is CASSPRQGETQYF. The CDR3 DNA follows: TGTGCCAGCAGCCCCCGACAGGGAGAGACCCAGTACTTC.

The chain carries TRBV7-8 and TRBJ2-2; 9 bases agree with TRBD1. Germline V gene data show CDR1 as SGHVS and CDR2 as FQNEAQ. The junction had 4 bases not matched to a gene; V was cut back by 4 bases and J by 7 bases. The CDR3 runs 14 residues. The CDR3 loop is CASSSGQGNGELFF. CDR3 DNA: TGTGCCAGCAGCTCGGGACAGGGAAACGGGGAGCTGTTTTTT.

This chain links TRBV7-3 with TRBJ2-2; tentatively, D is TRBD2 (5 bases). CDR1 is SGHTA, CDR2 FQGTGA, per germline. The length of the CDR3 is 14 residues. V lost 0 bases to trimming and J lost 3 bases, with 5 bases between them. The CDR3 reads CASSLTGDTGELFF. The CDR3 DNA reads as TGTGCCAGCAGCTTAACGGGAGACACCGGGGAGCTGTTTTTT.

This chain connects TRBV18 to TRBJ2-7; 12 bases are shared with TRBD2. Germline CDR1 and CDR2: KGHSH and LQKENI. This CDR3 contains 15 residues. J was trimmed by 6 bases and V by 5 bases; bases with no gene match: 8. The CDR3, as DNA: TGTGCCAGCTCAACACGGACTAGCGGGATCGGCGAGCAGTACTTC. It is translated as CASSTRTSGIGEQYF. The whole variable domain, remainder taken from reference TRBV18 and TRBJ2-7, is NAGVMQNPRHLVRRRGQEARLRCSPMKGHSHVYWYRQLPEEGLKFMVYLQKENIIDESGMPKERFSAEFPKEGPSILRIQQVVRGDSAAYFCASSTRTSGIGEQYFGPGTRLTVT.

The CDR3: CASSLAETGHGYTF. The CDR3 nucleotides read TGCGCCAGCAGCTTGGCCGAGACAGGGCATGGCTACACCTTC. This sequence joins TRBV5-1 and TRBJ1-2, with 7 bases matching TRBD1. Germline V lookup: CDR1 SGHRS, CDR2 YFSETQ. The CDR3 totals 14 residues. The V and J ends lost 0 bases and 6 bases, in that order; junction bases with no gene match: 5.

CDR3 in amino acids: CASSFPGQGAGYGYTF. As DNA, the CDR3 is TGTGCCAGCAGTTTCCCCGGACAGGGGGCGGGGTATGGCTACACCTTC. This chain uses TRBV6-6 with TRBJ1-2; the match to TRBD1 covers 11 bases. Germline assignment: CDR1 MNHNY and CDR2 SVGAGI (reference sequence). The V and J ends lost 4 bases and 5 bases, in that order; junction bases with no gene match: 9. This CDR3 has 16 residues.